This T cell receptor beta chain appears in the sequencing data of a study of Ad26.COV2.S vaccination and SARS-CoV-2 variants. The treatment: some 19 received Ad26.COV2.S at low or high dose, single or two shots; 5 received placebo; per-sample allocation not given. Sample collection was performed on day 63 after the first vaccine or placebo injection. The CDR3 loop spans 13 amino acids. CDR1 is SEHNR, CDR2 FQNEAQ, per germline (reference sequence). V was clipped by 1 base and J by 7 bases, with 8 bases between them. Sequencing used immunoSEQ multiplex PCR; TCRdb keeps in-frame clones, though not all of them. The sample records about 390,000 clones, 70% to 90% being singletons.

The receptor's source is a person between 18 and 65 years old who received the Ad26.COV2.S COVID-19 vaccine or a placebo. The specimen comprised peripheral blood, sampled in a trial of Ad26.COV2.S vaccine versus placebo. The rearrangement joins TRBV7-9 to TRBJ1-5; the D is unclear. The CDR3 DNA is TGTGCCAGCAGCTTAGGAGACTCCCAGCCCCAGCATTTT. This translates into CASSLGDSQPQHF.